The clone carrying this T cell receptor beta chain was picked up a small number of times. What it binds is not known. The data originate from a study of T cell clones after liver transplantation. The wider study: Apart from a few HCV-positive recipients, transplants were for non-autoimmune, non-viral reasons. Subjects received no induction therapy and standard immunosuppression until randomization at 12-24 months post-transplant. Study-wide results and limits: Conclusions were preliminary, with small, heterogeneous patient groups. Compared with third party-reactive sequences, donor-reactive ones declined more, independent of withdrawal success.

Sequencing used immunoSEQ multiplex PCR; TCRdb keeps in-frame clones, though not all of them. The sample yields 70,000 or so clones, more than 85% seen once. The clonotype was recovered from a human patient who received a liver transplant. Some T cells may originate from the graft donor. The starting material was CD4+ T cells from blood, obtained approximately 27 months after liver transplant.

DNA for the CDR3: TGTGCCAGCAGCTTGGACAGGGTCACTGAAGCTTTCTTT. Encoded protein: CASSLDRVTEAFF. The rearrangement joins TRBV7-2 to TRBJ1-1; 8 positions agree with TRBD1. Germline V gene data show CDR1 as SGHTA and CDR2 as FQGNSA. After removal of 3 bases from V and 4 bases from J, the junction contained 1 base not matched to a gene. The length of the CDR3 is 13 residues. The whole variable domain, remainder taken from reference TRBV7-2 and TRBJ1-1, is GAGVSQSPSNKVTEKGKDVELRCDPISGHTALYWYRQSLGQGLEFLIYFQGNSAPDKSGLPSDRFSAERTGGSVSTLTIQRTQQEDSAVYLCASSLDRVTEAFFGQGTRLTVV.